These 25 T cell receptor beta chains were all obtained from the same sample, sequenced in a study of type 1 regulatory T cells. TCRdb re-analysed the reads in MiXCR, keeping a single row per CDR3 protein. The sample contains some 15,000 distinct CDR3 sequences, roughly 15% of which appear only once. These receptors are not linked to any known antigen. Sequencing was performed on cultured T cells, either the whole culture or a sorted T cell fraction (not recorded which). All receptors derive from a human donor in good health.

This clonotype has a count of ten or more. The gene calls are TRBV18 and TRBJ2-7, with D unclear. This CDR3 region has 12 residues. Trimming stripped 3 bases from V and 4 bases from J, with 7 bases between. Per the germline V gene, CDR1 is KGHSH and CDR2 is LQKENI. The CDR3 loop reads CASSPSRYEQYF. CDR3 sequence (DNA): TGTGCCAGCTCACCCTCCAGGTACGAGCAGTACTTC.

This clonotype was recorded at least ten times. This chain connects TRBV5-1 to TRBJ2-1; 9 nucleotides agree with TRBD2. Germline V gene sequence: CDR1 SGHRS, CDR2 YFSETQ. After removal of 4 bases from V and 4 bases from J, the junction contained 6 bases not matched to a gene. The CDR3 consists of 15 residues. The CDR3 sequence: CASSRLAVAYNEQFF. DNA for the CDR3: TGCGCCAGCAGCAGACTAGCGGTAGCATACAATGAGCAGTTCTTC.

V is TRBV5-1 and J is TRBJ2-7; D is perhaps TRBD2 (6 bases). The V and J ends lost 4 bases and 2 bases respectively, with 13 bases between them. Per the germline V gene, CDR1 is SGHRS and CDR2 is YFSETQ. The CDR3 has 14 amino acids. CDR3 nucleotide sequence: TGCGCCAGCAGCCTGACTAGTCCCCCCTACGAGCAGTACTTC. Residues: CASSLTSPPYEQYF.

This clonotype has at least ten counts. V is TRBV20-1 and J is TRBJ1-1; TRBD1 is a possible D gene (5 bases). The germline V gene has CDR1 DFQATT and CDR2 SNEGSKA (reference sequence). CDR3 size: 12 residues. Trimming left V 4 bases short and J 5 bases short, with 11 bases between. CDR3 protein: CSATGTVTEAFF. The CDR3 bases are TGCAGTGCTACCGGGACGGTAACTGAAGCTTTCTTT.

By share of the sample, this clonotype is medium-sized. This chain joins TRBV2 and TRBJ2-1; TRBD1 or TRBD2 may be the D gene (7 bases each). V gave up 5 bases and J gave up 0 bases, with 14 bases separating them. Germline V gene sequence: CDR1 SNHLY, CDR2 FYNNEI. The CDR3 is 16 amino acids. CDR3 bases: TGTGCCAGCAGTCTTGAGCGGGACAGCTCCTACAATGAGCAGTTCTTC. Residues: CASSLERDSSYNEQFF.

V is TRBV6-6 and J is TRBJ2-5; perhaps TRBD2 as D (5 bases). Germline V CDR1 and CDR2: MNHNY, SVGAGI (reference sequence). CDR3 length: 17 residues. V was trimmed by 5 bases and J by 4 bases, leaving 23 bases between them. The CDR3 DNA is TGTGCCAGCAGTAAGGAGAGGGAGCGCCCCAGGAGAGAGACCCAGTACTTC. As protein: CASSKERERPRRETQYF.

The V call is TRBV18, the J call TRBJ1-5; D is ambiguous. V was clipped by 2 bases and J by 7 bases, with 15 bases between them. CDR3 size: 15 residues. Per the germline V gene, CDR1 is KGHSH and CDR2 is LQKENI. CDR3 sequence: CASSPYTGPGQPQHF. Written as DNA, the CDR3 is TGTGCCAGCTCACCATATACCGGTCCGGGGCAGCCCCAGCATTTT. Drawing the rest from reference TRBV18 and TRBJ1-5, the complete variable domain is NAGVMQNPRHLVRRRGQEARLRCSPMKGHSHVYWYRQLPEEGLKFMVYLQKENIIDESGMPKERFSAEFPKEGPSILRIQQVVRGDSAAYFCASSPYTGPGQPQHFGDGTRLSIL.

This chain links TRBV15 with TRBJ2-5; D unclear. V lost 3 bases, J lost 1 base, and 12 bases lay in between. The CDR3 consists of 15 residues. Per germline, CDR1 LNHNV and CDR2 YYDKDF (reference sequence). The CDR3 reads CATSRQPGSQETQYF. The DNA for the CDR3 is TGTGCCACCAGCAGGCAACCCGGGTCCCAAGAGACCCAGTACTTC.

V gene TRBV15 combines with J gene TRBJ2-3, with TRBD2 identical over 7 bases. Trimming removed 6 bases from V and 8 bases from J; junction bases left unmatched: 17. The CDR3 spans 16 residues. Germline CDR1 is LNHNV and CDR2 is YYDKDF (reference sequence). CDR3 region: CATSRGLAGEIGTQYF. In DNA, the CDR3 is TGTGCCACCAGTCGGGGATTGGCGGGAGAAATTGGTACGCAGTATTTT.

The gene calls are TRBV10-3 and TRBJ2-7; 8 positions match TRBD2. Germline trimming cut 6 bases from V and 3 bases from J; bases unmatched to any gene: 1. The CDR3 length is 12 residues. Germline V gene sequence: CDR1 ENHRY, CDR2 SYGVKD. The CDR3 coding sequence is TGTGCCATCAGCAGCGGGAGCTACGAGCAGTACTTC. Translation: CAISSGSYEQYF.

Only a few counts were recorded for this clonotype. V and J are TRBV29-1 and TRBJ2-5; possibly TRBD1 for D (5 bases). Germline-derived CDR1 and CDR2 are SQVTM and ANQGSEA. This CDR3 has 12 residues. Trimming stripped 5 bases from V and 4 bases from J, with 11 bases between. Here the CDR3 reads CSVSLGAETQYF. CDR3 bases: TGCAGCGTTTCTCTTGGGGCAGAGACCCAGTACTTC.

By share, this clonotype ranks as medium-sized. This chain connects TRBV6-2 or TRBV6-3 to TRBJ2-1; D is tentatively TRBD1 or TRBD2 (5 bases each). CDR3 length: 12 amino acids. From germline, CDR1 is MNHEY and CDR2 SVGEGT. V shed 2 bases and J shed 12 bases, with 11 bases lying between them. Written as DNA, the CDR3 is TGTGCCAGCAGTTACGGGGACCAGAGGCAGTTCTTC. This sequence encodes CASSYGDQRQFF.

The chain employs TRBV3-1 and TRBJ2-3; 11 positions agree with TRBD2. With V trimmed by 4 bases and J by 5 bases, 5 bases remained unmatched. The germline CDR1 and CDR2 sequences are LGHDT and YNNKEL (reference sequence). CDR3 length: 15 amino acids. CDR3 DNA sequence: TGTGCCAGCAGCCTCGGGACTAGCGGACTAGATACGCAGTATTTT. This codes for CASSLGTSGLDTQYF.

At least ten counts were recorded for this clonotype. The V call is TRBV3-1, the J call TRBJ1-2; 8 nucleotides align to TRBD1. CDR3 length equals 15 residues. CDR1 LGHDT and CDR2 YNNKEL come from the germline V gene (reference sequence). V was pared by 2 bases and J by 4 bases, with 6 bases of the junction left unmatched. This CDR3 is CASSQNPGGSYGYTF. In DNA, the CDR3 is TGTGCCAGCAGCCAAAACCCAGGGGGCAGCTATGGCTACACCTTC.

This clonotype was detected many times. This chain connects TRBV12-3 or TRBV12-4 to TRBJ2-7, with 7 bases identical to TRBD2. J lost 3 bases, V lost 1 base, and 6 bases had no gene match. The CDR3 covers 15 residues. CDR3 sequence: CASSLVAGTNYEQYF. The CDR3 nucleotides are TGTGCCAGCAGTTTAGTTGCCGGGACTAACTACGAGCAGTACTTC.

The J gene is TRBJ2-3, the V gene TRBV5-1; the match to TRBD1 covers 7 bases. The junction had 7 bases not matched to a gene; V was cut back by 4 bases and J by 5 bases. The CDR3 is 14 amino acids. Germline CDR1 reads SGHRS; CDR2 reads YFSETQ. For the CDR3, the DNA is TGCGCCAGCAGCAACGGACAGGTTGGAGATACGCAGTATTTT. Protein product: CASSNGQVGDTQYF.

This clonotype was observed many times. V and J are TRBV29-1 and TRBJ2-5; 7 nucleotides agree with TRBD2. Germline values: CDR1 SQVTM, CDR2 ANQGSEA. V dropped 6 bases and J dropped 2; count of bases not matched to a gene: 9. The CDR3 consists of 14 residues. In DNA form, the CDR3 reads TGCAGCGTGGTAAGGGAGGGACCGCAAGAGACCCAGTACTTC. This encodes CSVVREGPQETQYF.

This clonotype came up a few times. The CDR3 nucleotides read TGTGCCAGCAGTCTACCACCGGGACTAGCGGGAGAAGCCACAGATACGCAGTATTTT. This sequence encodes CASSLPPGLAGEATDTQYF. The chain combines TRBV12-3 or TRBV12-4 with TRBJ2-3; 14 bases map to TRBD2. Unmatched junction bases numbered 12, after V lost 5 bases and J lost 2 bases. CDR3 length equals 19 residues.

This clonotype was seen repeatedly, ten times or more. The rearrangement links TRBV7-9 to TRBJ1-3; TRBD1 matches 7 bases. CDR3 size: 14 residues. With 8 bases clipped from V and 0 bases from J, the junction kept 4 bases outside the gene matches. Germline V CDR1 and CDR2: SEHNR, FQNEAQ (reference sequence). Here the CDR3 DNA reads TGTGCCAGCCCGGGGACAGCCTCTGGAAACACCATATATTTT. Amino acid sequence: CASPGTASGNTIYF.

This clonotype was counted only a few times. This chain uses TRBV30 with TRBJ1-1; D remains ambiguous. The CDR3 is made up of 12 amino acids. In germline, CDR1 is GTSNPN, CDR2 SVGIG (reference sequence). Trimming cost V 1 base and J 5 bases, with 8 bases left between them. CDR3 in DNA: TGTGCCTGGAGTGGGGGTTGGACTGAAGCTTTCTTT. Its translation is CAWSGGWTEAFF.

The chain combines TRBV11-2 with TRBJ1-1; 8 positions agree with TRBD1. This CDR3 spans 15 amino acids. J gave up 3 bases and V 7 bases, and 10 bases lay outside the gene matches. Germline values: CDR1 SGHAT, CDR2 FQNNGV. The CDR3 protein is CASTVGDRKYTEAFF. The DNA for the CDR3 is TGTGCCAGCACCGTTGGGGACAGGAAATACACTGAAGCTTTCTTT.

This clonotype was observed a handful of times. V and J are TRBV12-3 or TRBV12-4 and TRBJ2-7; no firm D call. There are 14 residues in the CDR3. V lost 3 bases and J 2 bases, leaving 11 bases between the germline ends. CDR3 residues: CASSFSTLPYEQYF. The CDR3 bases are TGTGCCAGCAGTTTTTCCACCTTGCCCTACGAGCAGTACTTC.

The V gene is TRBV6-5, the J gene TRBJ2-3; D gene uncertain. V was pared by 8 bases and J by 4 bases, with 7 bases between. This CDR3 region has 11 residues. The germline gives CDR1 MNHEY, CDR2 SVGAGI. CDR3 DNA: TGTGCCAGCGGTGGGGCAGATACGCAGTATTTT. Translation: CASGGADTQYF.

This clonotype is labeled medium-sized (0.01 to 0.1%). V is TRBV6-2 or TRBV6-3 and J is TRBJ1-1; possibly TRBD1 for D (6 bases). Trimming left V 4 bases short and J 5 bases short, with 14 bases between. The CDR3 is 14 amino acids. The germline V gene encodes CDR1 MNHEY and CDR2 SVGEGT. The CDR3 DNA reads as TGTGCCAGCAGTTCCAAGGCAGGGGATACTGAAGCTTTCTTT. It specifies CASSSKAGDTEAFF.

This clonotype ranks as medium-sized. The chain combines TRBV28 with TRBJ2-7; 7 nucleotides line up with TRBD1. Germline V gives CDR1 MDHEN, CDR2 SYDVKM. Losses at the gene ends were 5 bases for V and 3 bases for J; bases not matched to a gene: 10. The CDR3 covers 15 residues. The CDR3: CASSITGTVNYEQYF. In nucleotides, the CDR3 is TGTGCCAGCAGTATTACCGGGACAGTCAACTACGAGCAGTACTTC.